The clone carrying this T cell receptor (beta chain) was detected once. In the authors' workflow: Estimated nucleated cell counts came from reference gene primer amplification. Libraries were prepared by immunoSEQ multiplex PCR; TCRdb keeps only in-frame clonotypes and omits some of them. The D gene and trimming were derived from the DNA, and the V and J assignments and clone size from that table. Among 95,000 to 150,000 clones listed, about two thirds were seen once. The source of the sample is a study of blood T cell repertoires in COVID-19. At the level of the study: Specimens from acute and convalescent COVID-19 originated in the United States, Italy and Spain.

This CDR3 has 16 residues. Trimming took 4 bases from V and 0 from J, leaving 10 bases between them. CDR1 is SGHDN, CDR2 FVKESK, per germline. This TCR was recovered from a human donor with acute or convalescent COVID-19. The donor label of this sample is uncertain. The specimen sequenced was peripheral blood. The chain joins TRBV14 to TRBJ1-6; D is perhaps TRBD1 (6 bases). CDR3 nucleotides: TGTGCCAGCAGCCCTCGCAGGGGCTCCTATAATTCACCCCTCCACTTT. This gives the protein CASSPRRGSYNSPLHF.